This T cell receptor (beta chain) appears in the sequencing data of a study of Graves' ophthalmopathy and Graves' hyperthyroidism. Study-wide points: Most thyroid clonotypes expanded beyond 0.001 frequency were also found in blood. Forecasting of ophthalmopathy progression by the model achieved roughly 69% sensitivity and roughly 75% specificity.

Germline V gene sequence: CDR1 SNHLY, CDR2 FYNNEI. V dropped 6 bases and J dropped 1 base, with 9 bases sitting between them. The length of the CDR3 is 13 residues. The study amplified TCR beta CDR3 regions using RNA transcripts. A first-round RT-PCR used HTBI primers, followed by a second-round multiplex PCR. TCRdb re-called the multiplex PCR reads through MiXCR, storing one row per CDR3 protein. The table shows 200,000 to 250,000 distinct CDR3 sequences, with roughly 21% occurring only once. This clonotype was seen repeatedly, ten times or more. Its antigen remains unknown. In donors with ophthalmopathy, activity was moderate-to-severe, with CAS ≥3, NOSPECS ≥4 and duration under 3 months. Sampling over 8 ml of fresh peripheral blood provided the PBMCs.

This TCR was recovered from a woman in her fifties or sixties with Graves' ophthalmopathy. This chain uses TRBV2 with TRBJ1-1, with D possibly TRBD1 on 5 matching bases. The sequenced sample consisted of peripheral blood. This CDR3 is CASRRGRNTEAFF. The CDR3 DNA reads TGTGCCAGCAGGAGGGGAAGGAACACTGAAGCTTTCTTT.